The 24 T cell receptor beta chains below come from one sample, sequenced in a study of blood T cell repertoires in COVID-19. This table comes from immunoSEQ multiplex PCR, and its TCRdb copy is limited to in-frame clones, with some not included. The sample has about 98,000 clones, roughly 82% seen once. The specimen sequenced was peripheral blood. These receptors came from a man between 70 and 80 years old with active or convalescent COVID-19.

This clone was observed a single time. In nucleotides, the CDR3 is TGTGCCAGCAGCTTGGCCCTGACTGGAACTAGCACAGATACGCAGTATTTT. It is translated as CASSLALTGTSTDTQYF. J is TRBJ2-3 and V is TRBV5-6; D is unclear. V was pared by 0 bases and J by 0 bases, with 14 bases between. Per the germline V gene, CDR1 is SGHDT and CDR2 is YYEEEE. The CDR3 loop spans 17 amino acids.

V is TRBV5-1 and J is TRBJ2-2; D is ambiguous. This CDR3 comprises 13 residues. Trimming took 0 bases from V and 5 from J, leaving 5 bases between them. Per germline, CDR1 SGHRS and CDR2 YFSETQ. In DNA, the CDR3 is TGCGCCAGCAGCTTGGGTTCAACCGGGGAGCTGTTTTTT. It translates to CASSLGSTGELFF.

In its sample, this clone was seen once. The chain is built from TRBV30 and TRBJ1-2; D is undetermined. CDR1 is GTSNPN and CDR2 is SVGIG in the germline V gene (reference sequence). The CDR3 has 13 residues. V was pared by 0 bases and J by 1 base, with 6 bases between. CDR3 in amino acids: CAWSVNHNYGYTF. The CDR3 nucleotides are TGTGCCTGGAGTGTAAATCATAACTATGGCTACACCTTC.

The genes are TRBV7-2 and TRBJ2-3, with TRBD2 matching over 11 bases. Germline trimming cut 2 bases from V and 2 bases from J; bases unmatched to any gene: 6. The CDR3 runs to 17 residues. Germline V gene sequence: CDR1 SGHTA, CDR2 FQGNSA. The CDR3 sequence: CASSLHGTSGTTDTQYF. Here the CDR3 DNA reads TGTGCCAGCAGCTTACATGGGACTAGCGGTACCACAGATACGCAGTATTTT.

The rearrangement links TRBV12-3 or TRBV12-4 to TRBJ2-7, with D possibly being TRBD1 (6 bases). The V end lost 8 bases, the J end lost 2 bases, and 13 bases lay between the germline ends. CDR3 length equals 13 residues. CDR3 region: CASSFNRAYEQYF. CDR3 nucleotide sequence: TGTGCCAGCTCATTTAACAGGGCCTACGAGCAGTACTTC.

The rearrangement joins TRBV11-3 to TRBJ2-7; D might be TRBD1 (6 bases). The CDR3 has 14 amino acids. V was shortened by 5 bases and J by 5 bases, with 16 bases between the two germline ends. CDR1 is SGHNT and CDR2 is YENEEA in the germline V gene. The CDR3 DNA follows: TGTGCCAGCAGCCTCGGACAGAGGGCGGACGAGCAGTACTTC. Residues: CASSLGQRADEQYF.

The chain couples TRBV9 to TRBJ2-5, with D possibly matching TRBD2 (6 bases). V was shortened by 3 bases and J by 1 base, with 16 bases between the two germline ends. The CDR3 spans 16 residues. CDR1 is SGDLS and CDR2 is YYNGEE in the germline V gene. The CDR3 DNA reads TGTGCCAGCAGCGGGAGGGACCTAGGAAGCCAAGAGACCCAGTACTTC. It yields the protein CASSGRDLGSQETQYF.

There are a few counts of this clone. V and J are TRBV7-9 and TRBJ1-3, with 7 bases that match TRBD1. Trimming at V came to 5 bases and at J to 0 bases, leaving 1 base not matched to a gene. Per germline, CDR1 SEHNR and CDR2 FQNEAQ (reference sequence). This CDR3 contains 14 residues. For the CDR3, the DNA is TGTGCCAGCAGCACAGGGGTCTCTGGAAACACCATATATTTT. Its translation: CASSTGVSGNTIYF.

This chain links TRBV27 with TRBJ1-2, with 7 bases matching TRBD1. CDR1 and CDR2 from the germline V gene are MNHEY and SMNVEV (reference sequence). The CDR3 contains 15 residues. The trim removed 1 base at V and 1 base at J, leaving 3 bases unmatched. The CDR3: CASSLLAGGNYGYTF. DNA of the CDR3: TGTGCCAGCAGTTTATTGGCAGGGGGTAACTATGGCTACACCTTC.

The chain employs TRBV30 and TRBJ2-2; D possibly corresponds to TRBD2 (7 bases). The CDR3 runs to 13 residues. V was cut by 5 bases and J by 5 bases, with 12 bases left in between. Per the germline V gene, CDR1 is GTSNPN and CDR2 is SVGIG (reference sequence). CDR3 loop: CAWGGGGTGELFF. The CDR3 DNA reads as TGTGCCTGGGGGGGAGGGGGAACCGGGGAGCTGTTTTTT.

The chain links TRBV12-3 or TRBV12-4 to TRBJ2-5, with D perhaps matching TRBD1 (5 bases). V lost 2 bases and J 4 bases, leaving 8 bases between the germline ends. This CDR3 contains 13 residues. CDR3 nucleotide sequence: TGTGCCAGCAGTTTAAGGGGTCGAGAGACCCAGTACTTC. Its translation is CASSLRGRETQYF.

The chain has TRBV10-3 and TRBJ1-2, with TRBD1 as a possible D gene (6 bases). V was trimmed by 4 bases and J by 2 bases, leaving 8 bases between them. This CDR3 is built from 13 residues. CDR1 and CDR2 (germline): ENHRY, SYGVKD. The CDR3 spells CAISAQGNYGYTF. CDR3 bases: TGTGCCATCAGTGCACAGGGAAACTATGGCTACACCTTC.

This clone was seen a handful of times. The V call is TRBV28, the J call TRBJ1-4; TRBD1 might be the D (5 bases). The ends were cut back, 6 bases at V and 0 bases at J, with 17 bases in the middle. The V gene's germline CDR1 is MDHEN and CDR2 SYDVKM. This CDR3 is 17 amino acids long. The chain's CDR3 is CASSPGHDESTNEKLFF. Written as DNA, the CDR3 is TGTGCCAGCAGCCCAGGACACGACGAATCAACTAATGAAAAACTGTTTTTT.

The chain combines TRBV18 with TRBJ2-5; 9 bases fit TRBD2. This CDR3 comprises 15 residues. Germline V gene sequence: CDR1 KGHSH, CDR2 LQKENI. V trimming: 4 bases; J trimming: 0 bases; junction bases outside the gene matches: 3. CDR3 coding DNA: TGTGCCAGCTCACTCCTAGCGGGGTACCAAGAGACCCAGTACTTC. Its translation: CASSLLAGYQETQYF.

The rearrangement uses TRBV7-9 and TRBJ1-1, with D perhaps matching TRBD1 (6 bases). V lost 3 bases and J lost 3, with 11 bases in between. This CDR3 comprises 14 residues. The germline V gene has CDR1 SEHNR and CDR2 FQNEAQ (reference sequence). The CDR3 is CASSFTQGDTEAFF. CDR3 in DNA: TGTGCCAGCAGCTTCACACAGGGAGACACTGAAGCTTTCTTT.

This chain connects TRBV6-2 or TRBV6-3 to TRBJ2-2; 9 bases are a match to TRBD1. With V trimmed by 5 bases and J by 2 bases, 6 bases remained unmatched. The length of the CDR3 is 16 residues. The germline CDR1 and CDR2 sequences are MNHEY and SVGEGT. The CDR3 DNA follows: TGTGCCAGCAGTCTAGGACAGGGGCTCAACACCGGGGAGCTGTTTTTT. Protein: CASSLGQGLNTGELFF.

The chain recombines TRBV25-1 with TRBJ1-6, with 9 nucleotides matching TRBD1. Germline trimming cut 4 bases from V and 10 bases from J; bases unmatched to any gene: 8. Germline V CDR1 and CDR2: MGHDK, SYGVNS. The CDR3 runs 15 residues. The CDR3: CASSVQGANRSPLHF. CDR3 nucleotides: TGTGCCAGCAGTGTACAGGGGGCGAATAGGTCACCCCTCCACTTT.

V usage is TRBV6-5 and J usage is TRBJ1-5; no definite D call. The CDR3 is 14 residues long. Deletions cut 2 bases from V and 0 bases from J, with 5 bases between. Germline values: CDR1 MNHEY, CDR2 SVGAGI. In DNA form, the CDR3 reads TGTGCCAGCAGTTACGCAGGTAGCAATCAGCCCCAGCATTTT. It specifies CASSYAGSNQPQHF.

Here the CDR3 DNA reads TGTGCCAGCAGCTCCACTAGCGACCAAGAGACCCAGTACTTC. It is translated as CASSSTSDQETQYF. The chain joins TRBV5-4 to TRBJ2-5, with TRBD2 matching over 7 bases. The CDR3 has 14 residues. Trimming took 3 bases from V and 0 from J; bases not matched to a gene: 2. The germline CDR1 and CDR2 sequences are SGHNT and YYREEE (reference sequence).

This chain uses TRBV6-2 or TRBV6-3 with TRBJ1-3; D might be TRBD1 (6 bases). The CDR3 length is 15 residues. Germline V gives CDR1 MNHEY, CDR2 SVGEGT. V was trimmed by 4 bases and J by 0 bases, leaving 10 bases between them. The CDR3 nucleotides are TGTGCCAGCAGTTTGACAGGCCTCTCTGGAAACACCATATATTTT. Translation: CASSLTGLSGNTIYF.

The chain couples TRBV10-3 to TRBJ1-5; D is unresolved. The germline CDR1 and CDR2 sequences are ENHRY and SYGVKD. V lost 9 bases to trimming and J lost 4 bases, with 10 bases between them. This CDR3 comprises 12 residues. The chain's CDR3 is CAIISENQPQHF. The CDR3 region has the DNA TGTGCCATAATTAGCGAAAATCAGCCCCAGCATTTT.

J is TRBJ1-5 and V is TRBV6-1, with no clear D. With 2 bases removed from V and 7 bases from J, the gap between germline ends came to 12 bases. Germline V gene data show CDR1 as MNHNS and CDR2 as SASEGT. The CDR3 runs to 14 residues. The CDR3 protein is CASSEQVRKQPQHF. The CDR3 DNA sequence: TGTGCCAGCAGTGAACAGGTTAGAAAACAGCCCCAGCATTTT.

This sequence joins TRBV12-3 or TRBV12-4 and TRBJ1-2; 9 bases align to TRBD1. V lost 6 bases, J lost 2 bases, and 1 base stayed unmatched. The CDR3 consists of 13 residues. The CDR3 nucleotides are TGTGCCAGCAGCACAGGGGGCAACTATGGCTACACCTTC. Protein sequence: CASSTGGNYGYTF.

CDR3 in amino acids: CASSIVTGGPTGELFF. DNA of the CDR3: TGTGCCAGTAGTATAGTTACCGGGGGGCCCACCGGGGAGCTGTTTTTT. This chain uses TRBV19 with TRBJ2-2, with D maybe TRBD2 (7 bases). The germline V and J ends were trimmed by 1 base and 4 bases, with 13 bases remaining between them. This CDR3 comprises 16 residues. Germline loops: CDR1 LNHDA, CDR2 SQIVND (reference sequence).